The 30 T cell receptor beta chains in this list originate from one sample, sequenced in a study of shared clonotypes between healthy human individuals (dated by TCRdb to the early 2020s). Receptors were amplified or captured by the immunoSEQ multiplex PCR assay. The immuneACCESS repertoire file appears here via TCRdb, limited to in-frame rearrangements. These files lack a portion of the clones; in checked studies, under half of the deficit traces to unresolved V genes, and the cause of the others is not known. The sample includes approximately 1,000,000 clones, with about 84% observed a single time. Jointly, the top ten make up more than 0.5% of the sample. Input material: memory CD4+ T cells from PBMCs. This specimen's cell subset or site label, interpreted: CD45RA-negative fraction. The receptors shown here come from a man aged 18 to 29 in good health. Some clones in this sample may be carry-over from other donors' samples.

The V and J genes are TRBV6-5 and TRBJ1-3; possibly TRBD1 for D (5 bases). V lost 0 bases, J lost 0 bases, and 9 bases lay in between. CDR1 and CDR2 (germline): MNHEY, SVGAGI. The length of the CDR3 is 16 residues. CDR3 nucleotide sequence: TGTGCCAGCAGTTACTCGCCAGGGATCTCTGGAAACACCATATATTTT. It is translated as CASSYSPGISGNTIYF.

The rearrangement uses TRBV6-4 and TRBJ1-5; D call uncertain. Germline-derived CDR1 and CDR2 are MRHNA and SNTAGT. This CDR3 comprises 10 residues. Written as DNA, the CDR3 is TGTCCCATAAGTGATCAGCCCCAGCATTTT. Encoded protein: CPISDQPQHF.

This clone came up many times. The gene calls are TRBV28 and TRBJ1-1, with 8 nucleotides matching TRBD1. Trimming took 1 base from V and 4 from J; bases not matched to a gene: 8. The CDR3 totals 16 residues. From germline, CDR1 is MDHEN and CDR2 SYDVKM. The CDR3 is CASSLLLSRGPTEAFF. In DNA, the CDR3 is TGTGCCAGCAGTTTATTATTAAGCAGGGGGCCCACTGAAGCTTTCTTT.

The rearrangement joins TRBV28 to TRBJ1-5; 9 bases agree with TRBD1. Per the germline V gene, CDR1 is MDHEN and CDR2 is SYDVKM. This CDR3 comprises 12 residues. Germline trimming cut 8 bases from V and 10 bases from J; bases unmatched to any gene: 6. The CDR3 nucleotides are TGTGCCAGCTGGGACAGGGCAGGTCCCCAGCATTTT. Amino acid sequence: CASWDRAGPQHF.

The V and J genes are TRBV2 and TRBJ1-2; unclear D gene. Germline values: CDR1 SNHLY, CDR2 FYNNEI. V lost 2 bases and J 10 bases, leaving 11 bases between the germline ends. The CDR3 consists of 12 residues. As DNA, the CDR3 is TGTGCCAGCAGTGAATCTATCCTCGCCTACACCTTC. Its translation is CASSESILAYTF.

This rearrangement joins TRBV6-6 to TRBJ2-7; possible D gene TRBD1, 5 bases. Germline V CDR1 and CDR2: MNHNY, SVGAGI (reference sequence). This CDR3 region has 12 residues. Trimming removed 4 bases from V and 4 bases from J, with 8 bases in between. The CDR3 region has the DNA TGTGCCAGCAGTTTAAGGGGATACGAGCAGTACTTC. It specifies CASSLRGYEQYF.

The CDR3 bases are TGCGCCAGCAGCCAGGCCTCAGGGTTGCCTAATGAAAAACTGTTTTTT. Residues: CASSQASGLPNEKLFF. V gene TRBV4-3 combines with J gene TRBJ1-4; TRBD1 is a possible D gene (5 bases). This CDR3 has 16 residues. Between the trimmed V and J ends, which lost 3 bases and 3 bases, there was a span of 14 bases. Per the germline V gene, CDR1 is LGHNA and CDR2 is YSLEER.

The CDR3 bases are TGTGCCAGCAGCGTAGGAGGGGGCGCGAGCTCCTACGAGCAGTACTTC. It specifies CASSVGGGASSYEQYF. The rearrangement joins TRBV9 to TRBJ2-7, with TRBD1 matching 7 bases. CDR1 SGDLS and CDR2 YYNGEE come from the germline V gene. The CDR3 length is 16 residues. The ends lost 0 bases at V and 0 bases at J; junction bases unmatched: 6.

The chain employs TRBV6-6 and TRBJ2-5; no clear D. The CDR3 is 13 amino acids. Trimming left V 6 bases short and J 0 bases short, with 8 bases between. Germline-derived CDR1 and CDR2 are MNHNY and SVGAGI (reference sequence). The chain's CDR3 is CASSDTYQETQYF. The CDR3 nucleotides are TGTGCCAGCAGCGACACGTACCAAGAGACCCAGTACTTC.

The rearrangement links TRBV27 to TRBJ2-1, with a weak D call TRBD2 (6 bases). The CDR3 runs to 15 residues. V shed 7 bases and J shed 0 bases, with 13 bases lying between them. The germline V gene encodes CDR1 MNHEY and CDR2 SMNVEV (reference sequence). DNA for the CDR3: TGTGCCAGCAAGGGACTGACGAGCTCCTACAATGAGCAGTTCTTC. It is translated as CASKGLTSSYNEQFF.

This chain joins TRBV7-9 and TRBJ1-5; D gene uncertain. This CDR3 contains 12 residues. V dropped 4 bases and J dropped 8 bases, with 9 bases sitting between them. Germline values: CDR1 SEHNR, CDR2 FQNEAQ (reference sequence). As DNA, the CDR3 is TGTGCCAGCAGCTCAGGTTGGGAGCCCCAGCATTTT. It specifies CASSSGWEPQHF.

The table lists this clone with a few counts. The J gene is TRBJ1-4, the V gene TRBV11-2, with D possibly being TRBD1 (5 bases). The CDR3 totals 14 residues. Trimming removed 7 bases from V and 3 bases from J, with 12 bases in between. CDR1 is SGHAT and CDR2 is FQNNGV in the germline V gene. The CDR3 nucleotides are TGTGCCAGCACCAGGGATTTAGCTAATGAAAAACTGTTTTTT. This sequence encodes CASTRDLANEKLFF.

Written as DNA, the CDR3 is TGTGCCAGCAGTGACCCGGGGAGATACCCCTACGAGCAGTACTTC. This gives the protein CASSDPGRYPYEQYF. The J gene is TRBJ2-7, the V gene TRBV25-1; D may be TRBD2 (5 bases). Per the germline V gene, CDR1 is MGHDK and CDR2 is SYGVNS. V lost 3 bases and J 2 bases, leaving 14 bases between the germline ends. The CDR3 contains 15 residues.

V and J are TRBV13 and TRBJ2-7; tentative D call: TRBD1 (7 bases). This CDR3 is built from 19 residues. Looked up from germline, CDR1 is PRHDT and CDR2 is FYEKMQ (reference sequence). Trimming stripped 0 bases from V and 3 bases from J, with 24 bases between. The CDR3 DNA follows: TGTGCCAGCAGCTTAGGCCTAATGGTTGGCAGGGGGGATGTCTACGAGCAGTACTTC. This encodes CASSLGLMVGRGDVYEQYF.

The CDR3 DNA reads TGTGCCAGCAGCCCCTTATTGACAGGGTCCTACGAGCAGTACTTC. Translated: CASSPLLTGSYEQYF. This chain joins TRBV14 and TRBJ2-7; the match to TRBD1 covers 7 bases. The CDR3 has 15 amino acids. Germline V gene lookup returns CDR1 SGHDN and CDR2 FVKESK. Trimming at V came to 4 bases and at J to 1 base, leaving 7 bases not matched to a gene.

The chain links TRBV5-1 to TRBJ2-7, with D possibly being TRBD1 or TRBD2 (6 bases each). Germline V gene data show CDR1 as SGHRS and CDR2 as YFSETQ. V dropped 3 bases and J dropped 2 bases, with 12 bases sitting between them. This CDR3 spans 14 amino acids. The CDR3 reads CASSWGAGTYEQYF. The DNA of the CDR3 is TGCGCCAGCAGCTGGGGGGCGGGAACCTACGAGCAGTACTTC.

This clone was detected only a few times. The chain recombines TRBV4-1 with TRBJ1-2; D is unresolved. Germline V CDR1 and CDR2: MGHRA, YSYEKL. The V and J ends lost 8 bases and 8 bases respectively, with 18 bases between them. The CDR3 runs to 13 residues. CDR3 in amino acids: CASAPAVLSGYTF. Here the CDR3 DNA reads TGCGCCAGCGCCCCGGCTGTGCTGTCAGGCTACACCTTC.

CDR3 bases: TGTGCCAGTAGAGGGCAGATCCAAGAGACCCAGTACTTC. This encodes CASRGQIQETQYF. The chain joins TRBV19 to TRBJ2-5; no reliable D call. Germline CDR1 is LNHDA and CDR2 is SQIVND (reference sequence). V lost 6 bases and J 1 base, leaving 9 bases between the germline ends. The CDR3 is made up of 13 amino acids.

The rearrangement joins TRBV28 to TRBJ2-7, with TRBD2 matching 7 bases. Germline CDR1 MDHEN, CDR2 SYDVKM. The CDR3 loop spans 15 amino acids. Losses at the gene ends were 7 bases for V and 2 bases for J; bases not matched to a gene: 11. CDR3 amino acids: CASKRAGNPTYEQYF. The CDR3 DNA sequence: TGTGCCAGCAAAAGAGCGGGGAACCCAACCTACGAGCAGTACTTC.

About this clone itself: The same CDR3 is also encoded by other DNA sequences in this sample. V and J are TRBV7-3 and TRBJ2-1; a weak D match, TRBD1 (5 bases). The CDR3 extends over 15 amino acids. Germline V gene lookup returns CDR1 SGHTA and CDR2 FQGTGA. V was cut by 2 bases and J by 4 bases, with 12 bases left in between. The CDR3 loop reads CASSLRAGNYNEQFF. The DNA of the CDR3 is TGTGCCAGCAGCTTACGGGCAGGGAATTACAATGAGCAGTTCTTC.

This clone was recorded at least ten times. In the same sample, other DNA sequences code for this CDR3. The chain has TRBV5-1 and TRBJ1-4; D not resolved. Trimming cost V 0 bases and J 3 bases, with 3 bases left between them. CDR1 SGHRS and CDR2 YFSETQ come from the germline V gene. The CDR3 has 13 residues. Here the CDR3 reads CASSLEANEKLFF. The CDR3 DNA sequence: TGCGCCAGCAGCTTGGAAGCTAATGAAAAACTGTTTTTT.

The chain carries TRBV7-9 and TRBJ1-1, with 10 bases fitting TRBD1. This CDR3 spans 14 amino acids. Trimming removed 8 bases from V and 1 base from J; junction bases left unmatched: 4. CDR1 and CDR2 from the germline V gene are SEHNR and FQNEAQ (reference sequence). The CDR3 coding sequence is TGTGCCAGCGGACAGGGGGGGACGAACACTGAAGCTTTCTTT. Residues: CASGQGGTNTEAFF.

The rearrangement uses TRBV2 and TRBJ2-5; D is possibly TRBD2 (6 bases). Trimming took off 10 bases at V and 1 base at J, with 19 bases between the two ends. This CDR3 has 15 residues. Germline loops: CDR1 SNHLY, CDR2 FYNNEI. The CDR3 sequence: CATGRSGGAQETQYF. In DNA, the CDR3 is TGTGCCACCGGCCGGAGCGGAGGGGCCCAAGAGACCCAGTACTTC.

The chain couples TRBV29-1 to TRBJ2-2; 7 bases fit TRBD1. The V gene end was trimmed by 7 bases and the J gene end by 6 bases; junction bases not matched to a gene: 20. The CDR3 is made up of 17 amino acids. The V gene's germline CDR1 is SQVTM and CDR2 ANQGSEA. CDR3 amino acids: CSAARWGTATDAGELFF. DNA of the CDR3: TGCAGCGCCGCTAGGTGGGGGACAGCCACGGACGCCGGGGAGCTGTTTTTT.

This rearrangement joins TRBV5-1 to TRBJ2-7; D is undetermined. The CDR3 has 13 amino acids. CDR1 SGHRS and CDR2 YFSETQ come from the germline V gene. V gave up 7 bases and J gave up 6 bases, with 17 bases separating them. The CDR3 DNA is TGCGCCAGCTCCAGGTCAGGCGTCGGCGAGCAGTACTTC. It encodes CASSRSGVGEQYF.

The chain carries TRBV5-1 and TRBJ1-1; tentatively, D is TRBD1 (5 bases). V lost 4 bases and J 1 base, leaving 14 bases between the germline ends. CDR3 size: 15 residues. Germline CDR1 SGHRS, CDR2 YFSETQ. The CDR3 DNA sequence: TGCGCCAGCAGCGGGGCGGGCGTTTCGAACACTGAAGCTTTCTTT. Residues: CASSGAGVSNTEAFF.

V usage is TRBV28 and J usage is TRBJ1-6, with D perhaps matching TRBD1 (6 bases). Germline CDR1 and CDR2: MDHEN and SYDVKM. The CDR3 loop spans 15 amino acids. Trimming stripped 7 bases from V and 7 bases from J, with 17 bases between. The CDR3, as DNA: TGTGCCAGCATGACCCTCAGGGGTCTGAATTCACCCCTCCACTTT. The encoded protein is CASMTLRGLNSPLHF.

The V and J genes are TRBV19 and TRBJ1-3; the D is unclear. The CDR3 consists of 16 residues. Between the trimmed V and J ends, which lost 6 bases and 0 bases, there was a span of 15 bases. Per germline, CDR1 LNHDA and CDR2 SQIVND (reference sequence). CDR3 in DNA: TGTGCCAGTAGCCGACTACCGGGCCGCTCTGGAAACACCATATATTTT. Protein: CASSRLPGRSGNTIYF. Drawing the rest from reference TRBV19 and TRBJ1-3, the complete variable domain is DGGITQSPKYLFRKEGQNVTLSCEQNLNHDAMYWYRQDPGQGLRLIYYSQIVNDFQKGDIAEGYSVSREKKESFPLTVTSAQKNPTAFYLCASSRLPGRSGNTIYFGEGSWLTVV.

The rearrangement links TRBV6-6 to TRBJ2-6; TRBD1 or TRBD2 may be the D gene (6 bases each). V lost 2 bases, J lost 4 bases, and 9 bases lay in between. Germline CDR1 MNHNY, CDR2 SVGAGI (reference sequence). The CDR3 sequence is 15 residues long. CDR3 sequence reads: CASSYGGLGANVLTF. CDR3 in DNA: TGTGCCAGCAGTTACGGGGGGCTAGGGGCCAACGTCCTGACTTTC.

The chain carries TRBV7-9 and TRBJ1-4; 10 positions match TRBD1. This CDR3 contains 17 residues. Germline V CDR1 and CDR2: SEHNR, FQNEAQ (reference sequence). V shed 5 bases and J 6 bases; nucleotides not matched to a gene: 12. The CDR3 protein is CASSRQGTGVWDEKLFF. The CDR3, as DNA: TGTGCCAGCAGCCGGCAAGGGACAGGGGTGTGGGATGAAAAACTGTTTTTT. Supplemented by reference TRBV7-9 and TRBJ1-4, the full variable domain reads DTGVSQNPRHKITKRGQNVTFRCDPISEHNRLYWYRQTLGQGPEFLTYFQNEAQLEKSRLLSDRFSAERPKGSFSTLEIQRTEQGDSAMYLCASSRQGTGVWDEKLFFGSGTQLSVL.